Included here is one T cell receptor (beta chain) sequence, with context. Its target is not known. The entry originates in a study of OX40 agonist ivuxolimab in advanced cancers. Study-level points and caveats: Clonal expansion by week 6 occurred in CD4+ and CD8+ blood T cells (at 0.1 to 3.0 mg/kg). Averaging showed that CD8+ T cells had more expanded clones than CD4+ did.

Profiling relied on immunoSEQ multiplex PCR, and the TCRdb table lists in-frame clones only, not all of them. The sample shows under 80,000 clones, over 75% of them seen only once. The sample was CD4+ or CD8+ T cells sorted from blood, taken in a trial of the OX40 agonist ivuxolimab. The receptor comes from an adult with an advanced solid tumor such as melanoma, head and neck, liver or kidney cancer.

The CDR3 loop reads CASSYRGPAGTEAFF. The CDR3 DNA is TGTGCCAGCAGTTACAGGGGCCCAGCGGGCACTGAAGCTTTCTTT. The chain combines TRBV6-6 with TRBJ1-1; a possible D gene is TRBD1 (5 bases). CDR1 and CDR2 from the germline V gene are MNHNY and SVGAGI (reference sequence). The CDR3 consists of 15 residues. With 2 bases removed from V and 4 bases from J, the gap between germline ends came to 14 bases.